This T cell receptor beta chain was sequenced during a study of regulatory T cells in long-lasting Graves disease. There are many counts of this clonotype. The antigen is unknown. Study-level findings and limits: TCR diversity was lower in persistent than newly diagnosed Graves' disease.

Time point specified: persistent/refractory GD, antithyroid drugs over 5 years with positive TRAb. Scientists built the TCR library using RNA that was extracted from PBMCs. According to the study, TCR beta libraries were built with iRepertoire HTBI primers and CDR3-region Arm-PCR. TCRdb passed the multiplex PCR reads through MiXCR, listing each CDR3 protein once. This table holds some 330,000 distinct CDR3 sequences, more than 20% found once. The germline V gene encodes CDR1 MDHEN and CDR2 SYDVKM. After removal of 6 bases from V and 6 bases from J, the junction contained 5 bases not matched to a gene. The CDR3 consists of 13 residues.

J is TRBJ2-5 and V is TRBV28, with 9 bases identical to TRBD1. Specimen: peripheral blood mononuclear cells (PBMCs), collected when the disease was refractory, from a patient treated with antithyroid drugs. The clonotype was recovered from a woman in her 40s with Graves disease. As DNA, the CDR3 is TGTGCCAGCAGACGACAGGGGGGGAAGACCCAGTACTTC. Amino acid sequence: CASRRQGGKTQYF.